This paragraph covers one T cell receptor beta chain sequence. It has no known antigen specificity. No qualities accompany the bases; no much larger clone lies one base away. Genomic DNA was extracted from sorted cells for sequencing of the TCRbeta CDR3 region. TCRbeta CDR3 regions were sequenced using the immunoSEQ Assay. Sourced from immuneACCESS, this table was stored by TCRdb with only in-frame sequences that have V and J called. A share of the clones is absent; for the studies checked, an unresolved V gene accounts for under half, and the remainder has no known explanation. Recorded for this sample are approximately 94,000 clones; over 75% of them occurred a single time. The ten largest clones take up around 0.15% of the sample. The V end gives up 0 bases and the J end 6 bases, leaving 6 bases in the junction not matched to a gene. Taken from cysteine to phenylalanine, the CDR3 has 15 residues. Only CDR3 DNA is held: 45 bases, read in frame from base 1. CDR1 is given as SGDLS and CDR2 as YYNGEE, both from the germline V gene.

The trial excluded patients who had a history of autoimmune disease or were on systemic immunosuppression. In every dose cohort, peripheral blood was drawn for TCR sequencing at baseline, cycle 4 day 1, and cycle 7 day 1. The samples were drawn from a first-in-human, open-label, multicenter phase I dose-escalation trial of ivuxolimab. The trial enrolled adults with locally advanced or metastatic head and neck squamous cell, hepatocellular, melanoma or renal cell carcinoma. Before TCR sequencing, CD4+ and CD8+ T cells were separately sorted from peripheral blood. This sample is drawn from a study of OX40 agonist ivuxolimab in advanced cancers. About the study as a whole: Ivuxolimab was an agonistic, fully human IgG2 monoclonal antibody directed against OX40 (CD134), a costimulatory receptor. Intravenous ivuxolimab was administered to patients every 2 weeks at six dose levels: 0.01, 0.1, 0.3, 1.5, 3 and 10 mg/kg. Of the approximately 50 dose-escalation patients, hepatocellular carcinoma was present in about 20, melanoma in roughly 15, renal cell carcinoma in 9 and head and neck cancer in 9. The dose-escalation cohort was 82.7% male with a mean age of around 64 years, ranging from roughly 20 to 80. Prior anti-PD-1, anti-PD-L1 or anti-CTLA-4 therapy was permitted, and checkpoint inhibitors had been received by about two fifths of dose-escalation patients. Three dose-escalation patients achieved partial responses, one with hepatocellular carcinoma and two with cutaneous melanoma. The point of sequencing TCRbeta in the periphery was to test whether ivuxolimab changed TCR sequence diversity and drove clonal T-cell expansion. The paper covers the monotherapy dose-escalation part of the phase I ivuxolimab trial, which included N of about 56 patients. General findings and caveats noted by the study authors: Antigen specificity was not determined for the clonally expanded peripheral T cells. After ivuxolimab, more expanded clones were found on average in CD8+ T cells than in CD4+ T cells. Low levels of normalized T-cell clonal expansion were also seen in some nonresponding patients. At doses from 0.1 to 3.0 mg/kg, clonal expansion was seen in both CD4+ and CD8+ blood T cells between baseline and week 6. Partial responders in the 0.1-3.0 mg/kg groups had among the lowest normalized peripheral clonal expansion, especially among CD8+ T cells.

The sequence was collected from an adult with an advanced solid tumor such as melanoma, head and neck, liver or kidney cancer. The sample here was CD4+ or CD8+ T cells sorted from blood, taken in a trial of the OX40 agonist ivuxolimab. The rearrangement combines TRBV9 with TRBJ2-7; the central 10 bases match TRBD1. The DNA reads TGTGCCAGCAGCGTAGAGCCGGGACAGGGGAGCGAGCAGTACTTC. The translation is CASSVEPGQGSEQYF.